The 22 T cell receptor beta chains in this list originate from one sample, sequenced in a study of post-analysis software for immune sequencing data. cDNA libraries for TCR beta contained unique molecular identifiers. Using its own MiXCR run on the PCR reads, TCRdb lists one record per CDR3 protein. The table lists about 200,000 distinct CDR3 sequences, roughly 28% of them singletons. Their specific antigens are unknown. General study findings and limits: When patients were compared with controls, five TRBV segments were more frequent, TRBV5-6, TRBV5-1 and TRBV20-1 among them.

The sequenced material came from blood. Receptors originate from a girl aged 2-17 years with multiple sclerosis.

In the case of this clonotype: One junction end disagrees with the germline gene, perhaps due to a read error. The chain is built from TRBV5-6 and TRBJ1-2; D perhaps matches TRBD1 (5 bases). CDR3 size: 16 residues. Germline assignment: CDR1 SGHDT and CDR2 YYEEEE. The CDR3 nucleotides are TGTGCCAGCAGCTTGGGGGGGACGGAATTTAACTATGGCTACATCTTC. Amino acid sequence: CASSLGGTEFNYGYIF.

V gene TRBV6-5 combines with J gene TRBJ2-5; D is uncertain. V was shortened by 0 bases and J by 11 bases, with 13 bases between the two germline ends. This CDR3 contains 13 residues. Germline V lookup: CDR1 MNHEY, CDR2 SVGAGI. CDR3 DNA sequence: TGTGCCAGCAGTTACTCGATTGCCCTAGTGCAGTACTTC. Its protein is CASSYSIALVQYF.

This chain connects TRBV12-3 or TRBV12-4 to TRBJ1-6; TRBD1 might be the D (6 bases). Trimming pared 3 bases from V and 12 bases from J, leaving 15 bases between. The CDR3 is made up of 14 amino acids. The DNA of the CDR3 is TGTGCCAGCAGTTTCTGGGGGGGCGAGGGACCCCTCCACTTT. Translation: CASSFWGGEGPLHF.

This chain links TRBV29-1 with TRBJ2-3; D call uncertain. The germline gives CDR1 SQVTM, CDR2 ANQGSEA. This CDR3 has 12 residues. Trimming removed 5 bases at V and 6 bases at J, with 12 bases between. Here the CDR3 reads CSVNDGTDTQYF. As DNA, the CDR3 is TGCAGCGTTAATGACGGTACGGATACGCAGTATTTT.

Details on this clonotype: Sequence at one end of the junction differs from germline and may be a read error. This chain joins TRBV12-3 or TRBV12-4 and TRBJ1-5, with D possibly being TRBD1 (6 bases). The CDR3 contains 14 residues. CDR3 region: CAGRGQLGGQPQHF. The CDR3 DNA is TGTGCCGGCAGAGGACAGTTGGGGGGCCAGCCCCAGCATTTT.

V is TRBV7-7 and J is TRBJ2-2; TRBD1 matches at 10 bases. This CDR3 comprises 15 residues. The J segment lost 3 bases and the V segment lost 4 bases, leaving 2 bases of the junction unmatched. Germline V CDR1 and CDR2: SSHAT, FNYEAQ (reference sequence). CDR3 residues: CASSSGQGDTGELFF. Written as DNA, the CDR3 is TGTGCCAGCAGCTCTGGACAGGGGGACACCGGGGAGCTGTTTTTT.

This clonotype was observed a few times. The CDR3 DNA reads TGTGCCAGCAGCTTACTCGCGGGGGACCCTAAAGAGCAGTACTTC. It codes for CASSLLAGDPKEQYF. This chain uses TRBV5-6 with TRBJ2-4; 7 positions match TRBD2. The germline CDR1 and CDR2 sequences are SGHDT and YYEEEE. The CDR3 totals 15 residues. V lost 2 bases, J lost 13 bases, and 15 bases stayed unmatched.

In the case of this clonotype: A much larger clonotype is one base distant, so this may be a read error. CDR3 loop: CASSLPFSGDLKNVQYF. The CDR3 coding sequence is TGCGCCAGCAGCTTGCCTTTTAGCGGCGACCTCAAAAACGTTCAGTACTTC. V gene TRBV5-1 combines with J gene TRBJ2-4, with D perhaps matching TRBD2 (6 bases). The CDR3 totals 17 residues. Germline CDR1 reads SGHRS; CDR2 reads YFSETQ.

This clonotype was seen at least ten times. The CDR3 DNA reads TGTGCCAGCAGGAGGGGGGAGAACTATGGCTACACCTTC. As protein: CASRRGENYGYTF. The J gene is TRBJ1-2, the V gene TRBV4-2; D possibly corresponds to TRBD1 (6 bases). Germline V gives CDR1 LGHNA, CDR2 YNFKEQ. Trimming cost V 6 bases and J 2 bases, with 10 bases left between them. The CDR3 runs 13 residues.

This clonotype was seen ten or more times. Here the CDR3 reads CASSSSDGTDTQYF. The CDR3, as DNA: TGTGCCAGCAGTTCCAGCGACGGCACAGATACGCAGTATTTT. V usage is TRBV6-6 and J usage is TRBJ2-3; D call uncertain. The CDR3 consists of 14 residues. Trimming took off 4 bases at V and 1 base at J, with 9 bases between the two ends. CDR1 is MNHNY, CDR2 SVGAGI, per germline (reference sequence).

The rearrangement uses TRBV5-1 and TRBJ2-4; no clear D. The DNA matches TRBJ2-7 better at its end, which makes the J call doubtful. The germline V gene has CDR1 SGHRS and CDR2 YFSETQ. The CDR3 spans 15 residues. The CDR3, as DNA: TGCGCCAGCAGCTTGGTAGGAATTGCACTCTCCGAGCAGTACTTC. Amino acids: CASSLVGIALSEQYF.

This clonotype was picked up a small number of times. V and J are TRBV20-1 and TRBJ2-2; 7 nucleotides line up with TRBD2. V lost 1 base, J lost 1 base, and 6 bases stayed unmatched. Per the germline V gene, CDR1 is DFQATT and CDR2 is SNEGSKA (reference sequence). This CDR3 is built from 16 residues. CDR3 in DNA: TGCAGTGCTAGAGGGACCGGGACTATGAACACCGGGGAGCTGTTTTTT. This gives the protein CSARGTGTMNTGELFF.

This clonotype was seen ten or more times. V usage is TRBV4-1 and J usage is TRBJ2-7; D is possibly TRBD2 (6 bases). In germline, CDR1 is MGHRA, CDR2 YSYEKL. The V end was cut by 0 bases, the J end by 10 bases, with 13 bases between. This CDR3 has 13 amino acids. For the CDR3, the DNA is TGCGCCAGCAGCCAAGATCCGGGAGCGAGACAGTACTTC. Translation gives CASSQDPGARQYF.

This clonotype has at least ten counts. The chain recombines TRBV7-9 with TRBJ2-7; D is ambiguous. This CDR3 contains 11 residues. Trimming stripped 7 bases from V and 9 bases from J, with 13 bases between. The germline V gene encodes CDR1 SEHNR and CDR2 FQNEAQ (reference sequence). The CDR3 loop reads CASTPRDGQYF. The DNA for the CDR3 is TGTGCCAGCACACCTCGAGATGGGCAGTACTTC.

CDR3 in DNA: TGTGCCAGCAGTTTAAGGGGACATGAGCAGTTCTTC. Translation gives CASSLRGHEQFF. The chain uses TRBV12-3 or TRBV12-4 and TRBJ2-1; either TRBD1 or TRBD2 may fit D (5 bases each). The CDR3 consists of 12 residues. The germline V and J ends were trimmed by 2 bases and 8 bases, with 7 bases remaining between them.

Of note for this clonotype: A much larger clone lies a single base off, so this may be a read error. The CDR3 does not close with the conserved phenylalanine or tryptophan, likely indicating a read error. CDR3 region: CASSFPESYEQYL. CDR3 DNA: TGTGCCAGCAGTTTCCCAGAGTCCTACGAGCAGTACCTC. The rearrangement joins TRBV28 to TRBJ2-4; no clear D. The last part of the DNA fits TRBJ2-7 better; the J call may be wrong. In germline, CDR1 is MDHEN, CDR2 SYDVKM. The CDR3 length is 13 residues.

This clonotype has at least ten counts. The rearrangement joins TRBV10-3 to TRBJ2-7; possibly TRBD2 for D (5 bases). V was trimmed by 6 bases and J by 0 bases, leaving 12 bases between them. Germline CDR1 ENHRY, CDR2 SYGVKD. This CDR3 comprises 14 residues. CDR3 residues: CAISGLDASYEQYF. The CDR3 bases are TGTGCCATCAGCGGACTCGACGCCTCCTACGAGCAGTACTTC.

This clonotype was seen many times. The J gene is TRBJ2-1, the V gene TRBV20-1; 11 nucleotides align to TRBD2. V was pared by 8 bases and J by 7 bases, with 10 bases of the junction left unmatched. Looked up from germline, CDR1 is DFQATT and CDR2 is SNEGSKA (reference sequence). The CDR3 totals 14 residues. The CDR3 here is CSFKAGLAVNEQFF. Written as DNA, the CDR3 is TGCAGTTTCAAAGCGGGACTAGCGGTTAATGAGCAGTTCTTC.

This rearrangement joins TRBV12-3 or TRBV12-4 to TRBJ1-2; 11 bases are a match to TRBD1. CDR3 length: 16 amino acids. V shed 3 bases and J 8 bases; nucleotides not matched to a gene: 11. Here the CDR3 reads CASSLSGTGGGWGYTF. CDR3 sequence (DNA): TGTGCCAGCAGTTTGTCCGGGACAGGGGGAGGCTGGGGCTACACCTTC.

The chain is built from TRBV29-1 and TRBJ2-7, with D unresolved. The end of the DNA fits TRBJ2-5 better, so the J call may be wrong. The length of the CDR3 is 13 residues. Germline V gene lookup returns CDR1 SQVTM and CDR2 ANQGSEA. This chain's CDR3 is CSVAGGEGWTQYF. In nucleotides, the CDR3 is TGCAGCGTTGCTGGTGGAGAAGGTTGGACCCAGTACTTC.

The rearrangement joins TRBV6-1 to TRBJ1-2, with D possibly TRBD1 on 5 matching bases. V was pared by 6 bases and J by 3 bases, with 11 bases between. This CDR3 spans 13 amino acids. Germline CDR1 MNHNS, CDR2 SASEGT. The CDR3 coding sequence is TGTGCCAGCAGGGCGGGGGTGTACTATGGCTACACCTTC. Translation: CASRAGVYYGYTF.

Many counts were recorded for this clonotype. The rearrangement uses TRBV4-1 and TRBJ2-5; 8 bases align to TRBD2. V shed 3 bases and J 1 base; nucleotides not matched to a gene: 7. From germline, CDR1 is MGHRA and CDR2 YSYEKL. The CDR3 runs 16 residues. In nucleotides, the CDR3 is TGCGCCAGCAGCCAGGGCAGACTAGCGTCCCAAGAGACCCAGTACTTC. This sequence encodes CASSQGRLASQETQYF.